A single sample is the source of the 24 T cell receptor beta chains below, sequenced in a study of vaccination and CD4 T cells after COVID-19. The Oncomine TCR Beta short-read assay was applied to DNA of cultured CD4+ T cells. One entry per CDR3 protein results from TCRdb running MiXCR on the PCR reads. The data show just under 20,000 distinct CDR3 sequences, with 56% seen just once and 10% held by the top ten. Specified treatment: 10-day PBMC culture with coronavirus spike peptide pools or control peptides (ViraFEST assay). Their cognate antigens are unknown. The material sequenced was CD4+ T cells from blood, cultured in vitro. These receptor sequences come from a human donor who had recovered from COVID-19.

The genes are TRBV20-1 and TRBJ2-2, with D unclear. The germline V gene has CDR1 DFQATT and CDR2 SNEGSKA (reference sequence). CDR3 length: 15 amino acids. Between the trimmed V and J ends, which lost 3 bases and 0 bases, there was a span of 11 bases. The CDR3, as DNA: TGCAGTGCTAGTGCTACAACCCCGAACACCGGGGAGCTGTTTTTT. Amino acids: CSASATTPNTGELFF.

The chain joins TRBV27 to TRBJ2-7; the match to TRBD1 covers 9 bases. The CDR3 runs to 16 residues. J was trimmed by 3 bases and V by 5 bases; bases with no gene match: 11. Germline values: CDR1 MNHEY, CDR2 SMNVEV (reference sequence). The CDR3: CASSPPIPTGGYEQYF. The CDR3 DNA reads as TGTGCCAGCAGTCCCCCCATACCGACAGGGGGCTACGAGCAGTACTTC.

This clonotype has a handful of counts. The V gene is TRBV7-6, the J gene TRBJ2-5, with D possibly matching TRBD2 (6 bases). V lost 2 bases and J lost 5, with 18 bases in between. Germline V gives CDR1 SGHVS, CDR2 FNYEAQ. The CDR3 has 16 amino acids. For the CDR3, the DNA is TGTGCCAGCAGCTTATGGCCTAGCGTCCTGGGGGAGACCCAGTACTTC. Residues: CASSLWPSVLGETQYF.

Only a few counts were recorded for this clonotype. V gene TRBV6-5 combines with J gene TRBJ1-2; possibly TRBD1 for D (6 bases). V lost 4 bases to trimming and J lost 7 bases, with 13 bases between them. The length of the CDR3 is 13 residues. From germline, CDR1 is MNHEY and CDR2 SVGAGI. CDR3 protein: CASSSLEGGGYTF. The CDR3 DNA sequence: TGTGCCAGCAGTTCGTTGGAGGGGGGTGGCTACACCTTC.

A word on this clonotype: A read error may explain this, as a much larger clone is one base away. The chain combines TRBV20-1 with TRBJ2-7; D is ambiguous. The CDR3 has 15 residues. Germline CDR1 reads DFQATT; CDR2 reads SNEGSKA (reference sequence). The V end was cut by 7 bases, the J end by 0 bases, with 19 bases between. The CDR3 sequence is CSVPIVGSSSYEQYF. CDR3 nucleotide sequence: TGCAGTGTTCCGATCGTGGGCAGTTCCTCCTACGAGCAGTACTTC.

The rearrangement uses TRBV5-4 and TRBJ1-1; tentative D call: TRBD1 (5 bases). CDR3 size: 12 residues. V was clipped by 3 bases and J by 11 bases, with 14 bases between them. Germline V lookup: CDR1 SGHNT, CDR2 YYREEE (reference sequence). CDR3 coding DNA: TGTGCCAGCAGCTCGTTCGGGGGTAGGGCTTTCTTT. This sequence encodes CASSSFGGRAFF.

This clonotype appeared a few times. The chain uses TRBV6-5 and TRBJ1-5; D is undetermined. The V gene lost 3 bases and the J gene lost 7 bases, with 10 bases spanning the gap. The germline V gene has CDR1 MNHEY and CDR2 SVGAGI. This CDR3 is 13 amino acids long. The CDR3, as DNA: TGTGCCAGCAGTTATGTCAGACTACAGCCCCAGCATTTT. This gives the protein CASSYVRLQPQHF.

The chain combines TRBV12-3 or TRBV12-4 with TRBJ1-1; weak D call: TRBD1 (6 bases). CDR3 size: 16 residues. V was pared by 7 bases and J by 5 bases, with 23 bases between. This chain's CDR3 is CASTFRGGIMETEAFF. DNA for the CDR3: TGTGCCAGCACCTTTAGGGGGGGAATTATGGAGACTGAAGCTTTCTTT.

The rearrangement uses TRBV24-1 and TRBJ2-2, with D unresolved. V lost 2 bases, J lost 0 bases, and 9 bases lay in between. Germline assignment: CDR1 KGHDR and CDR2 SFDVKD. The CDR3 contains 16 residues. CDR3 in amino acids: CATSDSAVPNTGELFF. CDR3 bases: TGTGCCACCAGTGATTCTGCGGTTCCGAACACCGGGGAGCTGTTTTTT.

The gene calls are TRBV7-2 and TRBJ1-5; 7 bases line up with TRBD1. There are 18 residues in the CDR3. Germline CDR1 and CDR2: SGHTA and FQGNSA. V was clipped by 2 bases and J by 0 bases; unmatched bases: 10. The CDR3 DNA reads TGTGCCAGCAGCTTAAACAGGGGAGGGGTATATAGCAATCAGCCCCAGCATTTT. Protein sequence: CASSLNRGGVYSNQPQHF.

CDR3 protein: CASRPDSFYGYTF. CDR3 in DNA: TGTGCCAGCAGACCGGACAGTTTCTATGGCTACACCTTC. The chain links TRBV6-1 to TRBJ1-2; tentative D call: TRBD1 (6 bases). The V end lost 6 bases, the J end lost 4 bases, and 12 bases lay between the germline ends. Germline CDR1 and CDR2: MNHNS and SASEGT. The CDR3 totals 13 residues.

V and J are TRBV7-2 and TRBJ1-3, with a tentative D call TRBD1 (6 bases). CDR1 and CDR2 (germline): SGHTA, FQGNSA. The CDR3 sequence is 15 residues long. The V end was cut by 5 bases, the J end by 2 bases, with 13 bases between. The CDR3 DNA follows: TGTGCCAGCAGCACTGAAACAGGGCCTGGAAACACCATATATTTT. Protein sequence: CASSTETGPGNTIYF.

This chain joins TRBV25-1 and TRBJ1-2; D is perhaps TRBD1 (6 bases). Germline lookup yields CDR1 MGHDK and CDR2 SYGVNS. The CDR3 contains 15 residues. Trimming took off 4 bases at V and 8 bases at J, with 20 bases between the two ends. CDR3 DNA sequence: TGTGCCAGCAGTGCCTCATATGGGGGCGTGGGCGGCTACACCTTC. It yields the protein CASSASYGGVGGYTF.

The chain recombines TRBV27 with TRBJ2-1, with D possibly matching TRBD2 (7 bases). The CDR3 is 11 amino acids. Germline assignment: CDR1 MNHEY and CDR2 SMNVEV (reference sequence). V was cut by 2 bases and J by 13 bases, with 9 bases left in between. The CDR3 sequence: CASSLAGAQFF. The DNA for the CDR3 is TGTGCCAGCAGTTTAGCGGGGGCACAGTTCTTC.

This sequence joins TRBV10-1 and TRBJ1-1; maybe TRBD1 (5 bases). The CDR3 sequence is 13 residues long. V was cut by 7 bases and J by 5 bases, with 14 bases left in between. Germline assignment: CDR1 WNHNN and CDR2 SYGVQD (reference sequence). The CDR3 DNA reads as TGCGCCAGCAATAAGGGAGAGGGGACTGAAGCTTTCTTT. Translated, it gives CASNKGEGTEAFF.

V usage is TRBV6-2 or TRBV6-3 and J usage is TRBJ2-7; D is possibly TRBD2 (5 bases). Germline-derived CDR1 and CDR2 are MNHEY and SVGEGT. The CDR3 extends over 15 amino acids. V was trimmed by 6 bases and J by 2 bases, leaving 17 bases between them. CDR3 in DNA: TGTGCCAGCAGCCTTCACGGGGTCCCTACCTACGAGCAGTACTTC. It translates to CASSLHGVPTYEQYF.

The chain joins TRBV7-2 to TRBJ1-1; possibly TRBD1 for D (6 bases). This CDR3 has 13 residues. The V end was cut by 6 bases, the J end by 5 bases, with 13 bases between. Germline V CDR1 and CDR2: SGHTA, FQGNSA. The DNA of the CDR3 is TGTGCCAGCAGGGAGAGGGGGGGGACTGAAGCTTTCTTT. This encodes CASRERGGTEAFF.

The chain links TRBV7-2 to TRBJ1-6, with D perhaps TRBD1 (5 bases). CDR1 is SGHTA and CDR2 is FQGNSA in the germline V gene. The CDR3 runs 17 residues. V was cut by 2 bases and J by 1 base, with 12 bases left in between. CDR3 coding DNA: TGTGCCAGCAGCTTAATGGCAGGGATATCCTATAATTCACCCCTCCACTTT. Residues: CASSLMAGISYNSPLHF.

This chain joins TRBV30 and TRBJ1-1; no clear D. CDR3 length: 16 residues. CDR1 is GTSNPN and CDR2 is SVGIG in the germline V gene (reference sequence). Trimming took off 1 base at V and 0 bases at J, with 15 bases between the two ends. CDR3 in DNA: TGTGCCTGGAGTGCCGGGCCCACCGGGATGAACACTGAAGCTTTCTTT. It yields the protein CAWSAGPTGMNTEAFF.

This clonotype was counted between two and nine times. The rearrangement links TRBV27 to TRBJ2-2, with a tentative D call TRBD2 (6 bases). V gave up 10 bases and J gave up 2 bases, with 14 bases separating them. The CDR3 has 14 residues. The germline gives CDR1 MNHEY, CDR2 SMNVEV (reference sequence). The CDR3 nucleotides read TGTGCCACCCGCCTAGCGCGAAACACCGGGGAGCTGTTTTTT. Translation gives CATRLARNTGELFF.

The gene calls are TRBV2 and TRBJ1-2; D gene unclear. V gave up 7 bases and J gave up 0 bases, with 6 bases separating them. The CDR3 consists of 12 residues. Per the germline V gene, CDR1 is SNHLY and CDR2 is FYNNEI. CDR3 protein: CASIIANYGYTF. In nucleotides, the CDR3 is TGTGCCAGCATTATAGCTAACTATGGCTACACCTTC. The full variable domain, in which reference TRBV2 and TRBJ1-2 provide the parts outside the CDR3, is EPEVTQTPSHQVTQMGQEVILRCVPISNHLYFYWYRQILGQKVEFLVSFYNNEISEKSEIFDDQFSVERPDGSNFTLKIRSTKLEDSAMYFCASIIANYGYTFGSGTRLTVV.

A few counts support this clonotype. CDR3 sequence reads: CSASVDTQYF. The DNA for the CDR3 is TGCAGTGCTAGTGTGGATACGCAGTATTTT. The chain is built from TRBV20-1 and TRBJ2-3; D not certain. The ends were cut back, 3 bases at V and 6 bases at J, with 4 bases in the middle. The germline V gene encodes CDR1 DFQATT and CDR2 SNEGSKA (reference sequence). The CDR3 has 10 residues.

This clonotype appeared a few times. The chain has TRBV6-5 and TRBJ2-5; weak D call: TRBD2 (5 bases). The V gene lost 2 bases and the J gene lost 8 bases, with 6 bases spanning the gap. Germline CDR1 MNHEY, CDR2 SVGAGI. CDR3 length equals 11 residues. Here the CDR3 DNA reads TGTGCCAGCAGTTACCGGGATACCCAGTACTTC. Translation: CASSYRDTQYF.

Written as DNA, the CDR3 is TGTGCCAGCTCGCGGGGCCTACCCAGCACAGATACGCAGTATTTT. It is translated as CASSRGLPSTDTQYF. The V and J genes are TRBV6-2 or TRBV6-3 and TRBJ2-3, with D maybe TRBD2 (6 bases). V lost 8 bases and J 0 bases, leaving 15 bases between the germline ends. Germline CDR1 MNHEY, CDR2 SVGEGT. The CDR3 totals 15 residues.